Listed here is a single T cell receptor (beta chain). Antigen unknown. Amplification from RNA transcripts yielded the TCR beta CDR3 regions. Second-round multiplex PCR came after first-round RT-PCR with HTBI primers. In TCRdb, the multiplex PCR reads were re-called with MiXCR into one record per CDR3 protein. The sample consists of about 220,000 distinct CDR3 sequences, about a fifth of them appearing once. The germline CDR1 and CDR2 sequences are SNHLY and FYNNEI. This CDR3 comprises 13 residues. Germline trimming cut 8 bases from V and 6 bases from J; bases unmatched to any gene: 4. Diagnosis used clinical symptoms, serum thyroxine, TRAb, thyroid ultrasound and orbital computed tomography. Out of about 9.3 ml of fresh peripheral blood, PBMCs were obtained. This sample is drawn from a study of Graves' ophthalmopathy and Graves' hyperthyroidism. On the study more broadly: Peripheral blood samples were taken at initial diagnosis, before any treatment.

General study findings and limits: Most thyroid-expanded clonotypes exceeding 0.001 frequency were also found in blood.

The sample taken for sequencing was peripheral blood. The V and J genes are TRBV2 and TRBJ1-6, with TRBD1 identical over 7 bases. This clonotype was obtained from a woman aged 50 to 65 with Graves' ophthalmopathy. CDR3 sequence reads: CASGGGRNSPLHF. In DNA, the CDR3 is TGTGCCAGCGGAGGGGGCCGTAATTCACCCCTCCACTTT.